This TCR beta chain was documented in a study of CD8+CD57+ T cells in acquired aplastic anemia. Study-wide context: The DNA of sorted CD4+ and CD8+ cells averaged approximately 3.2 ug. Study-level results: Levels of CD8+ Simpson's diversity were not significantly distinct in patients versus controls. Overlapping CD8+ CDR3 repertoires of patients and controls contained nearly 30 shared sequences.

A remark on this clonotype: Antigen unknown.

The ends lost 7 bases at V and 1 base at J; junction bases unmatched: 12. Germline V lookup: CDR1 LNHDA, CDR2 SQIVND (reference sequence). CDR3 length: 17 amino acids. TCR beta VDJ and CDR3 profiles were obtained from a genomic DNA template. TCRdb recomputed calls from the reads with MiXCR, one row per CDR3 protein. Of some 45,000 distinct CDR3 sequences in the sample, approximately 71% were seen once. The TCR originated in a human donor in good health, serving as a control. Sequencing input: sorted CD4+, CD8+, or CD8+CD57+ T cells (not recorded which) from PBMCs. The chain employs TRBV19 and TRBJ1-3; 8 nucleotides align to TRBD1. The CDR3, as DNA: TGTGCCAGTACCCTAAGGGGACAGGTCCTTTCTGGAAACACCATATATTTT. As protein: CASTLRGQVLSGNTIYF.